These T cell receptor beta chains were read from a single sample in a study of blood T cell repertoires in COVID-19. This table comes from immunoSEQ multiplex PCR, and its TCRdb copy is limited to in-frame clones, with some not included. The sample holds some 270,000 clones, around 81% seen once. Sequences were obtained from peripheral blood. These receptors all stem from a person aged 65 to 79 with COVID-19, enrolled during active disease. Both conserved end residues are part of each CDR3. Each record gives: CDR3 DNA, CDR3 protein, J gene, D gene, V gene, CDR3 length, clone size. The D gene is left open where the match is weak. Expanded clones get a size class; other rows say once, few or many, or leave the size out.

TGTGCCAGCAGCTCCCTGACAGGTCCCAATGAAAAACTGTTTTTT CASSSLTGPNEKLFF TRBJ1-4 - TRBV7-9 15 -
TGTGCCAGCAGCCAAGATAAAGGGGGCCTGGGGTCACCCCTCCACTTT CASSQDKGGLGSPLHF TRBJ1-6 TRBD1 TRBV4-2 16 once
TGTGCCAGCAGTCCACCGGGACTAGGGGGAGGCAATGAGCAGTTCTTC CASSPPGLGGGNEQFF TRBJ2-1 TRBD2 TRBV28 16 -
TGTGCCAGCAGCAAACTAGCGGGAGGTTCTTTTGGGGGGGATGAGCAGTTCTTC CASSKLAGGSFGGDEQFF TRBJ2-1 TRBD2 TRBV6-2/TRBV6-3 18 -
TGCGCCAGCAGCCCCCTCGGGACTACCAACACCGGGGAGCTGTTTTTT CASSPLGTTNTGELFF TRBJ2-2 TRBD2 TRBV5-1 16 -
TGCAACACAGGGTTTGAGGGCTACACCTTC CNTGFEGYTF TRBJ1-2 - TRBV20-1 10 few
TGTGCCAGCAGCTTGAGGCAGGGGAATCAGCCCCAGCATTTT CASSLRQGNQPQHF TRBJ1-5 - TRBV7-6 14 -
TGTGCCAGCAGCGTAGCCGGGATCACCGGGGAGCTGTTTTTT CASSVAGITGELFF TRBJ2-2 - TRBV9 14 -
TGTGCCAGCAGTTACCCCCTGACAGCTTACTCCTACGAGCAGTACTTC CASSYPLTAYSYEQYF TRBJ2-7 - TRBV6-2/TRBV6-3 16 few
TGTGCCAGCAGCTTACGGCAGGGGTTGGGGGAGCAGTACTTC CASSLRQGLGEQYF TRBJ2-7 - TRBV7-2 14 -
TGTGCCAGCAGTCGGACTAGCGGGGGGGCCGGGGGCGCCTACGAGCAGTACTTC CASSRTSGGAGGAYEQYF TRBJ2-7 TRBD2 TRBV6-6 18 -
TGTGCCAGTATTCCCATAGGAGGGGTGAACACTGAAGCTTTCTTT CASIPIGGVNTEAFF TRBJ1-1 - TRBV19 15 -
TGTGCCACCAGTGGATGGACTAGCGGGAACTACAATGAGCAGTTCTTC CATSGWTSGNYNEQFF TRBJ2-1 TRBD2 TRBV24-1 16 -
TGTGCCAGCAGCGATCGTCAGGGGGCCCGGGAGACCCAGTACTTC CASSDRQGARETQYF TRBJ2-5 TRBD1 TRBV7-9 15 -
TGCAGCGTCTCGTCGTTTGGGAGGTCCTACGAGCAGTACTTC CSVSSFGRSYEQYF TRBJ2-7 - TRBV29-1 14 -
TGCAGCGTTTCGAGGGTTAGCTCCTACGAGCAGTACTTC CSVSRVSSYEQYF TRBJ2-7 - TRBV29-1 13 -
TGCGCCAGCAGCTTTCGGACAGGCCTCTCCTACGAGCAGTACTTC CASSFRTGLSYEQYF TRBJ2-7 TRBD1 TRBV5-1 15 -
TGTGCCAGCAGAGAGACAGGGGGACGGAACACTGAAGCTTTCTTT CASRETGGRNTEAFF TRBJ1-1 TRBD1 TRBV28 15 -
TGCGCCCGCAGCGACCCGGGGGGGGGCAAGTACGAGCAGTACTTC CARSDPGGGKYEQYF TRBJ2-7 TRBD2 TRBV5-1 15 -
TGTGCCAGCAGTTCTCCGCGCGGGAGAAGTACAGATACGCAGTATTTT CASSSPRGRSTDTQYF TRBJ2-3 TRBD2 TRBV27 16 once
TGTGCCAGCAGCCCCCGGGACAGGGGTTCTTACGAGCAGTACTTC CASSPRDRGSYEQYF TRBJ2-7 TRBD1 TRBV7-9 15 -
TGTGCCAGCAGCCACCGGGGGAGCTCTGGAAACACCATATATTTT CASSHRGSSGNTIYF TRBJ1-3 - TRBV14 15 -
TGTGCCACCCGCTATCGGCAGGGCTGTGGCTACACCTTC CATRYRQGCGYTF TRBJ1-2 - TRBV21-1 13 -
TGTGCCAGCAGCCCCGAGAACACTAATGAAAAACTGTTTTTT CASSPENTNEKLFF TRBJ1-4 - TRBV5-4 14 -
TGTGCCAGTTCCCTCGGGACAGGGCGCATAGGTGAAAAACTGTTTTTT CASSLGTGRIGEKLFF TRBJ1-4 TRBD1 TRBV19 16 -
TGTGCCAGCAGTGAAGACAGGGGGCTTTCTTCTGAAGCTTTCTTT CASSEDRGLSSEAFF TRBJ1-1 TRBD1 TRBV6-1 15 -
TGTGCCAGCAGTAAGGCGACTGATACGCAGTATTTT CASSKATDTQYF TRBJ2-3 - TRBV6-6 12 -
TGTGCCAGCAGCTTAGTGGAGGGTTCACCCCTCCACTTT CASSLVEGSPLHF TRBJ1-6 - TRBV7-3 13 -
TGTGCCAGCAGTTTAGGAGCATTCGCTCGCTATGGCTACACCTTC CASSLGAFARYGYTF TRBJ1-2 - TRBV28 15 -
TGTGCCAGCAGCCCGGGACAGGGGGAAAGCTATGGCTACACCTTC CASSPGQGESYGYTF TRBJ1-2 TRBD1 TRBV7-3 15 -
TGTGCCAGCAGTTACGGGGGCGGTCCCGGGGAGCTGTTTTTT CASSYGGGPGELFF TRBJ2-2 - TRBV6-2/TRBV6-3 14 -
TGTGCGGGAGGCCTAGCGGGGATCAATGAGCAGTTCTTC CAGGLAGINEQFF TRBJ2-1 TRBD2 TRBV7-2 13 -
TGTGCCAGCAGTTACTGGCAGGGTAGCTACGAGCAGTACTTC CASSYWQGSYEQYF TRBJ2-7 - TRBV6-5 14 -
TGTGCCAGCAGCTTATCTGGTTGGGTGACAAATCAAGAGACCCAGTACTTC CASSLSGWVTNQETQYF TRBJ2-5 - TRBV13 17 -
TGCGCCAGCAGCCCCGGTTTCATGAACACTGAAGCTTTCTTT CASSPGFMNTEAFF TRBJ1-1 - TRBV5-1 14 few
TGTGCCAGCAGTTTCCAGGGGAATGGCTACACCTTC CASSFQGNGYTF TRBJ1-2 - TRBV28 12 -
TGTGCCAGCTCACCGATAAAAGGGGGAAACACCGGGGAGCTGTTTTTT CASSPIKGGNTGELFF TRBJ2-2 - TRBV18 16 once
TGTGCCAGCAGCTTAGTTTCGGGAGGGGGAGGGTACGAGCAGTACTTC CASSLVSGGGGYEQYF TRBJ2-7 TRBD2 TRBV11-2 16 -
TGTGCCAGCAGTGAAGTGGACAGGGTAGCCGGGGAGCTGTTTTTT CASSEVDRVAGELFF TRBJ2-2 TRBD1 TRBV6-1 15 -
TGTGCCAGCAGTTTGGGCAGGGTCTTGAACACCATATATTTT CASSLGRVLNTIYF TRBJ1-3 - TRBV28 14 -
TGTGCCAGCAGCCGAGAGACTAGCGGGGCATACAATGAGCAGTTCTTC CASSRETSGAYNEQFF TRBJ2-1 TRBD2 TRBV4-2 16 many
TGTGCCAGCAGCTTGGTTTTCCGGGACAGGGTCCTTAGCACTGAAGCTTTCTTT CASSLVFRDRVLSTEAFF TRBJ1-1 TRBD1 TRBV5-5 18 -
TGTGCCAGCAGTTGGGACTCCTTCTACGAGCAGTACTTC CASSWDSFYEQYF TRBJ2-7 - TRBV28 13 many
TGTGCCATCCGGGACACTTATAATTCACCCCTCCACTTT CAIRDTYNSPLHF TRBJ1-6 - TRBV7-9 13 -
TGTGCCAGCAGCGCGTTGGATACGCAGTATTTT CASSALDTQYF TRBJ2-3 - TRBV5-4 11 -
TGTGCCACCAGTCGGGGTAAGAGCTCCTACGAGCAGTACTTC CATSRGKSSYEQYF TRBJ2-7 - TRBV24-1 14 -